This T cell receptor (beta chain) was documented in a study of CD8+ T cells in alopecia areata. Study background: It was oral tofacitinib, at 5 to 10 mg twice daily, that treated patients received.

Reverse transcription of extracted RNA yielded cDNA, which provided the sequencing template. The method was immunoSEQ multiplex PCR; TCRdb's version includes in-frame clones alone and lacks a portion of them. The profile covers around 300,000 clones, with 60% appearing a single time and 0.93% taken by the ten largest. Points from the study as a whole: Clonality in the scalp and expanded CD8+ clones ranked among the top 100 were significantly decreased by tofacitinib.

Indicated treatment: oral pan-JAK inhibitor, 5-10 mg twice daily. Cell sorting was applied to PBMCs, and CD4+ and CD8+ T cells were collected. Comments on this clone: Its antigen remains unidentified.

Sample: CD4+ T cells sorted from blood, taken around week 54, from a patient treated with tofacitinib. The clonotype was recovered from a human donor with alopecia areata.

The CDR3 region is CAWSGTGRTEAFF. The CDR3 DNA sequence: TGTGCCTGGAGCGGGACAGGGAGAACTGAAGCTTTCTTT. V gene TRBV30 combines with J gene TRBJ1-1; 9 nucleotides line up with TRBD1. This CDR3 contains 13 residues. The ends lost 3 bases at V and 5 bases at J; junction bases unmatched: 4. The germline CDR1 and CDR2 sequences are GTSNPN and SVGIG (reference sequence).